These 2 T cell receptor beta chains share one sample of origin, sequenced in a study of Graves' ophthalmopathy and Graves' hyperthyroidism (dated by TCRdb to 2017 to 2018). The reads were generated on an Illumina HiSeq 2000. For repertoire sequencing, the TCR beta CDR3 regions were amplified from RNA transcripts. The first round was an RT-PCR using HTBI primers with the Qiagen OneStep RT-PCR kit, and this first round was followed by a second-round multiplex PCR, then size selection and purification. The public reads were run again by TCRdb, first through fastp at Q25 and then through MiXCR, and only productive beta chains were kept. Rows with one shared CDR3 protein collapse into an entry with the most common genes and DNA. The sample data list 500,000 to 600,000 distinct CDR3 sequences, and 35% to 45% of these were observed just once. The top ten constitute about 4.2% of the sample. Material: peripheral blood or thyroid tissue (not recorded which). These receptors originate from an adult man with Graves' hyperthyroidism.

This chain links TRBV14 with TRBJ2-3; 8 bases line up with TRBD2. Trimming cost V 6 bases and J 8 bases; bases outside gene matches: 10. The CDR3 is 14 amino acids. Germline lookup yields CDR1 SGHDN and CDR2 FVKESK. CDR3 nucleotides: TGTGCCAGCAGGGATCCGGGACTAGTGGCTACGCAGTATTTT. Protein: CASRDPGLVATQYF. The full variable domain, rest sourced from reference TRBV14 and TRBJ2-3, is EAGVTQFPSHSVIEKGQTVTLRCDPISGHDNLYWYRRVMGKEIKFLLHFVKESKQDESGMPNNRFLAERTGGTYSTLKVQPAELEDSGVYFCASRDPGLVATQYFGPGTRLTVL.

For the CDR3, the DNA is TGTGCCAGCACCGGGACAGGGCGAGGGCAGCCCCAGCATTTT. Its protein product is CASTGTGRGQPQHF. The chain uses TRBV2 and TRBJ1-5, with TRBD1 matching 9 bases. V gave up 7 bases and J gave up 7 bases; unmatched junction bases: 8. The germline V gene has CDR1 SNHLY and CDR2 FYNNEI. This CDR3 comprises 14 residues. The variable domain in full, completed from reference TRBV2 and TRBJ1-5, reads EPEVTQTPSHQVTQMGQEVILRCVPISNHLYFYWYRQILGQKVEFLVSFYNNEISEKSEIFDDQFSVERPDGSNFTLKIRSTKLEDSAMYFCASTGTGRGQPQHFGDGTRLSIL.